The 31 T cell receptor beta chains reported below all come from one sample, sequenced in a study of post-analysis software for immune sequencing data. Notes on the study in general: Patients used about five TRBV segments, including TRBV5-6, TRBV5-1 and TRBV20-1, more often than controls.

No cognate antigen is known for these TCRs. Researchers reported that TCR beta cDNA libraries carried unique molecular identifiers. TCRdb processed the PCR reads anew with MiXCR; each CDR3 protein has one entry. The repertoire holds 750,000 to 950,000 distinct CDR3 sequences, with under 70% as singletons. What was sequenced was blood. Receptors were obtained from a girl under 18 with multiple sclerosis.

V and J are TRBV6-2 or TRBV6-3 and TRBJ1-5, with TRBD1 matching 9 bases. The trim removed 2 bases at V and 7 bases at J, leaving 12 bases unmatched. CDR3 length: 17 residues. CDR1 MNHEY and CDR2 SVGEGT come from the germline V gene. For the CDR3, the DNA is TGTGCCAGCAGTTACGAAATCGCCCGGGACAGGGTGCAGCCCCAGCATTTT. Translating gives CASSYEIARDRVQPQHF.

The V and J genes are TRBV5-1 and TRBJ2-7; D gene unclear. The length of the CDR3 is 13 residues. The ends were cut back, 4 bases at V and 3 bases at J, with 11 bases in the middle. CDR1 is SGHRS and CDR2 is YFSETQ in the germline V gene. CDR3 in DNA: TGCGCCAGCAGCCCCTCCACTAACTACGAGCAGTACTTC. Protein: CASSPSTNYEQYF.

There are a few counts of this clonotype. The CDR3 here is CASSGGLAATQETQYF. The CDR3 nucleotides are TGTGCCAGCAGCGGCGGACTAGCGGCAACTCAAGAGACCCAGTACTTC. The V gene is TRBV9, the J gene TRBJ2-5, with 10 bases fitting TRBD2. Germline-derived CDR1 and CDR2 are SGDLS and YYNGEE. This CDR3 is built from 16 residues. The ends lost 3 bases at V and 2 bases at J; junction bases unmatched: 7. Looking up the rest from reference TRBV9 and TRBJ2-5 gives the full variable domain: DSGVTQTPKHLITATGQRVTLRCSPRSGDLSVYWYQQSLDQGLQFLIQYYNGEERAKGNILERFSAQQFPDLHSELNLSSLELGDSALYFCASSGGLAATQETQYFGPGTRLLVL.

This clonotype has more than one count but fewer than ten. The chain employs TRBV2 and TRBJ2-7, with a tentative D call TRBD2 (6 bases). The CDR3 has 15 amino acids. CDR1 is SNHLY and CDR2 is FYNNEI in the germline V gene. The V gene lost 4 bases and the J gene lost 3 bases, with 16 bases spanning the gap. CDR3 protein: CASSVDPGDGYEQYF. DNA for the CDR3: TGTGCCAGCAGTGTAGACCCGGGGGACGGCTACGAGCAGTACTTC.

This clonotype was found a few times. The chain links TRBV29-1 to TRBJ1-1; D might be TRBD1 (6 bases). The CDR3 covers 13 residues. Germline assignment: CDR1 SQVTM and CDR2 ANQGSEA. Trimming removed 3 bases at V and 0 bases at J, with 8 bases between. In DNA form, the CDR3 reads TGCAGCGTTGAGCAGGGGATGAACACTGAAGCTTTCTTT. It yields the protein CSVEQGMNTEAFF.

This clonotype has only a few counts. The chain couples TRBV10-3 to TRBJ1-5; 8 nucleotides match TRBD1. The length of the CDR3 is 15 residues. Trimming at V came to 10 bases and at J to 3 bases, leaving 11 bases not matched to a gene. The germline V gene encodes CDR1 ENHRY and CDR2 SYGVKD. The CDR3 protein is CATLGGQGDNQPQHF. The CDR3 DNA reads as TGTGCCACCTTGGGTGGACAGGGAGACAATCAGCCCCAGCATTTT.

This chain joins TRBV9 and TRBJ2-1; 10 bases are a match to TRBD2. V dropped 2 bases and J dropped 4; count of bases not matched to a gene: 6. CDR3 length: 16 residues. Germline V gives CDR1 SGDLS, CDR2 YYNGEE. The CDR3 loop is CASSVVRTSGYNEQFF. In DNA form, the CDR3 reads TGTGCCAGCAGCGTCGTCAGGACTAGCGGTTACAATGAGCAGTTCTTC. The variable domain in full, with the rest retrieved from reference TRBV9 and TRBJ2-1, is DSGVTQTPKHLITATGQRVTLRCSPRSGDLSVYWYQQSLDQGLQFLIQYYNGEERAKGNILERFSAQQFPDLHSELNLSSLELGDSALYFCASSVVRTSGYNEQFFGPGTRLTVL.

The V gene is TRBV20-1, the J gene TRBJ2-5, with TRBD1 matching over 9 bases. The CDR3 spans 15 residues. Germline CDR1 reads DFQATT; CDR2 reads SNEGSKA (reference sequence). Trimming took 0 bases from V and 4 from J; bases not matched to a gene: 6. The CDR3 DNA follows: TGCAGTGCTAGAGATGGGGGACAGGGAACAGAGACCCAGTACTTC. Its protein is CSARDGGQGTETQYF.

The rearrangement links TRBV5-1 to TRBJ2-7, with unresolved D. The CDR3 runs to 13 residues. Trimming cost V 6 bases and J 1 base, with 11 bases left between them. Germline V gives CDR1 SGHRS, CDR2 YFSETQ. CDR3 sequence (DNA): TGCGCCAGCAATAAAGAGTTTTCCTACGAGCAGTACTTC. Translating it yields CASNKEFSYEQYF. Complete variable domain (other parts from reference TRBV5-1 and TRBJ2-7): KAGVTQTPRYLIKTRGQQVTLSCSPISGHRSVSWYQQTPGQGLQFLFEYFSETQRNKGNFPGRFSGRQFSNSRSEMNVSTLELGDSALYLCASNKEFSYEQYFGPGTRLTVT.

The chain carries TRBV6-6 and TRBJ2-5, with 9 positions matching TRBD1. After removal of 5 bases from V and 5 bases from J, the junction contained 9 bases not matched to a gene. The germline V gene has CDR1 MNHNY and CDR2 SVGAGI (reference sequence). The CDR3 is 15 amino acids. CDR3 coding DNA: TGTGCCAGCAGTCCCATGACAGGGGGTGTGGAGACCCAGTACTTC. This sequence encodes CASSPMTGGVETQYF.

The chain has TRBV25-1 and TRBJ2-4; no clear D gene. The assigned J gene may be wrong: the sequence end matches TRBJ2-7 better. CDR1 MGHDK and CDR2 SYGVNS come from the germline V gene. CDR3 length: 14 amino acids. CDR3 amino acids: CASSESNFALEQYF. CDR3 coding DNA: TGTGCCAGCAGTGAATCAAACTTTGCCCTCGAGCAGTACTTC.

This clonotype was seen a handful of times. V usage is TRBV7-2 and J usage is TRBJ2-7; D gene ambiguous. Trimming took off 5 bases at V and 1 base at J, with 12 bases between the two ends. Per germline, CDR1 SGHTA and CDR2 FQGNSA. The CDR3 has 14 amino acids. This CDR3 reads CASSHDFPSYEQYF. The CDR3, as DNA: TGTGCCAGCAGCCATGACTTTCCGTCCTACGAGCAGTACTTC. The complete variable domain, with remaining parts taken from reference TRBV7-2 and TRBJ2-7, reads GAGVSQSPSNKVTEKGKDVELRCDPISGHTALYWYRQSLGQGLEFLIYFQGNSAPDKSGLPSDRFSAERTGGSVSTLTIQRTQQEDSAVYLCASSHDFPSYEQYFGPGTRLTVT.

This chain uses TRBV10-3 with TRBJ2-4, with 9 bases identical to TRBD1. CDR1 and CDR2 from the germline V gene are ENHRY and SYGVKD. The CDR3 runs 13 residues. V was clipped by 3 bases and J by 8 bases; unmatched bases: 2. As DNA, the CDR3 is TGTGCCATCAGTGACTGGACAGGGGACATTCAGTACTTC. Its translation is CAISDWTGDIQYF.

This clonotype has just a few counts. The gene calls are TRBV20-1 and TRBJ2-7; 7 positions agree with TRBD2. J was trimmed by 0 bases and V by 4 bases; bases with no gene match: 6. The CDR3 is made up of 14 amino acids. Germline CDR1 reads DFQATT; CDR2 reads SNEGSKA (reference sequence). This CDR3 is CSATLAVSSYEQYF. CDR3 in DNA: TGCAGTGCTACTCTAGCGGTGAGCTCCTACGAGCAGTACTTC.

This chain connects TRBV25-1 to TRBJ2-7, with D perhaps being TRBD1 or TRBD2 (6 bases each). The last part of the DNA fits TRBJ2-5 better; the J call may be wrong. The CDR3 contains 13 residues. Germline V gene lookup returns CDR1 MGHDK and CDR2 SYGVNS. The CDR3 DNA sequence: TGTGCCAGCAGTCAAAGGGGGGAGGAGACCCAGTACTTC. It is translated as CASSQRGEETQYF.

The chain employs TRBV20-1 and TRBJ2-1; D uncertain. The CDR3 sequence is 13 residues long. CDR1 is DFQATT, CDR2 SNEGSKA, per germline (reference sequence). Trimming took off 3 bases at V and 6 bases at J, with 12 bases between the two ends. The CDR3 DNA is TGCAGTGCTAGGCAGACGTACGGCAATGAGCAGTTCTTC. It translates to CSARQTYGNEQFF.

The rearrangement joins TRBV7-8 to TRBJ2-1; 12 bases are shared with TRBD2. The CDR3 is made up of 16 amino acids. J was trimmed by 8 bases and V by 5 bases; bases with no gene match: 10. CDR1 and CDR2 (germline): SGHVS, FQNEAQ. The CDR3 nucleotides read TGTGCCAGCAGCCCCTCTAGCGGGAGGGCTAGCTATGAGCAGTTCTTC. Encoded protein: CASSPSSGRASYEQFF.

CDR3 region: CASAGGQGRNYGYTF. CDR3 DNA: TGCGCCAGCGCGGGTGGACAGGGCCGTAACTATGGCTACACCTTC. The V gene is TRBV5-1, the J gene TRBJ1-2; 8 bases match TRBD1. The CDR3 loop spans 15 amino acids. Germline V gene sequence: CDR1 SGHRS, CDR2 YFSETQ. With 7 bases clipped from V and 1 base from J, the junction kept 9 bases outside the gene matches.

This clonotype appeared a few times. This chain uses TRBV12-3 or TRBV12-4 with TRBJ2-4, with a possible D match to TRBD1 (6 bases). The CDR3 spans 16 residues. V was pared by 3 bases and J by 1 base, with 13 bases between. The CDR3 region has the DNA TGTGCCAGCAGTTTCCGGACAGTGTCGGCCAAAAACATTCAGTACTTC. Amino acid sequence: CASSFRTVSAKNIQYF.

V and J are TRBV4-1 and TRBJ1-2; D gene ambiguous. V shed 2 bases and J shed 8 bases, with 6 bases lying between them. Germline values: CDR1 MGHRA, CDR2 YSYEKL. This CDR3 is built from 11 residues. The CDR3 region has the DNA TGCGCCAGCAGCCAACTAGACGGCTACACCTTC. As protein: CASSQLDGYTF.

V is TRBV2 and J is TRBJ2-4; D may be TRBD1 or TRBD2 (6 bases each). The closer fit of TRBJ2-7 to the DNA end suggests the J call may be wrong. This CDR3 contains 14 residues. Germline loops: CDR1 SNHLY, CDR2 FYNNEI. The CDR3 DNA reads as TGTGCCAGCAGCCGACAGGAGGGGACCTACGAGCAGTACTTC. This codes for CASSRQEGTYEQYF.

The chain combines TRBV29-1 with TRBJ2-1, with D uncertain. The V and J ends lost 6 bases and 0 bases respectively, with 12 bases between them. The CDR3 has 14 residues. Germline V CDR1 and CDR2: SQVTM, ANQGSEA. CDR3 protein: CSVPLLSSYNEQFF. CDR3 bases: TGCAGCGTCCCGCTCCTAAGCTCCTACAATGAGCAGTTCTTC.

This chain uses TRBV6-5 with TRBJ1-6; TRBD1 aligns across 7 bases. V was pared by 2 bases and J by 5 bases, with 3 bases of the junction left unmatched. In germline, CDR1 is MNHEY, CDR2 SVGAGI. The length of the CDR3 is 15 residues. CDR3 residues: CASSYMDRNNSPLHF. CDR3 in DNA: TGTGCCAGCAGTTACATGGACAGGAATAATTCACCCCTCCACTTT.

The chain is built from TRBV27 and TRBJ1-6; no clear D. From germline, CDR1 is MNHEY and CDR2 SMNVEV (reference sequence). V was cut by 6 bases and J by 7 bases, with 16 bases left in between. This CDR3 is built from 15 residues. This chain's CDR3 is CASRTFFPGNSPLHF. CDR3 DNA: TGTGCCAGCAGAACCTTTTTCCCGGGGAATTCACCCCTCCACTTT.

This chain links TRBV5-1 with TRBJ1-1; a possible D gene is TRBD1 (6 bases). V was trimmed by 4 bases and J by 4 bases, leaving 14 bases between them. The germline CDR1 and CDR2 sequences are SGHRS and YFSETQ. There are 14 residues in the CDR3. CDR3 in amino acids: CASSPQGYGTEAFF. CDR3 sequence (DNA): TGCGCCAGCAGCCCGCAGGGGTATGGCACTGAAGCTTTCTTT.

This clonotype was counted at least ten times. V gene TRBV20-1 combines with J gene TRBJ1-2; D not certain. V lost 0 bases to trimming and J lost 7 bases, with 12 bases between them. CDR1 DFQATT and CDR2 SNEGSKA come from the germline V gene (reference sequence). The CDR3 has 13 residues. The CDR3 region has the DNA TGCAGTGCTAGAGATGTGGTGAAGGTTGGCTACACCTTC. Amino acids: CSARDVVKVGYTF.

J is TRBJ2-7 and V is TRBV29-1; 9 bases are shared with TRBD2. J lost 2 bases, V lost 2 bases, and 4 bases had no gene match. Germline V lookup: CDR1 SQVTM, CDR2 ANQGSEA. This CDR3 spans 14 amino acids. The CDR3 nucleotides are TGCAGCGTTGAACAGACTAGCGGAACCTACGAGCAGTACTTC. This sequence encodes CSVEQTSGTYEQYF.

The CDR3 is CASSSTGPEKSYTF. The CDR3 DNA is TGTGCCAGCAGCTCTACAGGCCCTGAGAAAAGCTACACCTTC. The chain recombines TRBV6-5 with TRBJ1-2; TRBD1 is a possible D gene (5 bases). The CDR3 totals 14 residues. V was shortened by 6 bases and J by 9 bases, with 20 bases between the two germline ends. Germline CDR1 reads MNHEY; CDR2 reads SVGAGI.

The rearrangement joins TRBV3-1 to TRBJ2-7; TRBD2 aligns across 8 bases. Germline-derived CDR1 and CDR2 are LGHDT and YNNKEL (reference sequence). J lost 4 bases, V lost 0 bases, and 8 bases had no gene match. CDR3 length: 16 residues. The CDR3 reads CASSQDIAGGSYEQYF. DNA of the CDR3: TGTGCCAGCAGCCAAGATATCGCGGGAGGTTCGTACGAGCAGTACTTC.

The table lists this clonotype with a few counts. V usage is TRBV11-2 and J usage is TRBJ2-3; D possibly corresponds to TRBD2 (5 bases). CDR3 length: 15 amino acids. Trimming took 1 base from V and 0 from J, leaving 8 bases between them. Germline-derived CDR1 and CDR2 are SGHAT and FQNNGV. DNA for the CDR3: TGTGCCAGCAGCTTAGGGGAGTCTAGCACAGATACGCAGTATTTT. Amino acids: CASSLGESSTDTQYF.

V gene TRBV3-1 combines with J gene TRBJ2-7; tentative D call: TRBD2 (5 bases). Germline V gene data show CDR1 as LGHDT and CDR2 as YNNKEL (reference sequence). V lost 5 bases and J 3 bases, leaving 14 bases between the germline ends. The CDR3 sequence is 14 residues long. The CDR3: CASSSTGKLYEQYF. The CDR3 DNA sequence: TGTGCCAGCAGCTCGACCGGGAAGCTCTACGAGCAGTACTTC.